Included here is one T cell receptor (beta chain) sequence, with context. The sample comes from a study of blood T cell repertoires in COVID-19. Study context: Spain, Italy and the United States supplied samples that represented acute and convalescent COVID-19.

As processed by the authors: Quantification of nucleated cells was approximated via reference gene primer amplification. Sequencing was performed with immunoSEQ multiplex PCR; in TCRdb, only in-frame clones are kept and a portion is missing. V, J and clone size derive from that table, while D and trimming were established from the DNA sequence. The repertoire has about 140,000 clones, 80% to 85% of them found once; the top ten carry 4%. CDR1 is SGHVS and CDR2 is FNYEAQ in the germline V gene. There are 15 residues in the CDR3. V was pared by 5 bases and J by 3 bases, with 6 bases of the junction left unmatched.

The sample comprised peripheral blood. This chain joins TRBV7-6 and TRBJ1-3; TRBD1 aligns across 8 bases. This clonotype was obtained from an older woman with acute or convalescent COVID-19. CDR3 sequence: CASSRGQVYGNTIYF. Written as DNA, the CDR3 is TGTGCCAGCAGCCGGGGACAGGTTTATGGAAACACCATATATTTT.